The 17 T cell receptor beta chains below were found in one sample sequenced in a study of shared clonotypes between healthy human individuals. TCRdb's copy holds only in-frame clones and misses some; the assay was immunoSEQ multiplex PCR. The sample holds under 1,900,000 clones, approximately 98.5% seen once. The sample taken for sequencing was naive CD4+ T cells sorted from blood. Subset noted: CD45RA+ positively selected. These receptors all stem from a young man in good health.

The J gene is TRBJ2-7, the V gene TRBV5-1; D uncertain. The germline gives CDR1 SGHRS, CDR2 YFSETQ. The CDR3 spans 14 residues. The V gene lost 6 bases and the J gene lost 7 bases, with 20 bases spanning the gap. The chain's CDR3 is CASNQMGTAGEQYF. The DNA of the CDR3 is TGCGCCAGCAACCAGATGGGCACGGCCGGGGAGCAGTACTTC.

J is TRBJ1-5 and V is TRBV7-9; 9 bases are shared with TRBD1. Germline V gives CDR1 SEHNR, CDR2 FQNEAQ (reference sequence). Losses at the gene ends were 2 bases for V and 4 bases for J; bases not matched to a gene: 3. The CDR3 is 15 residues long. As DNA, the CDR3 is TGTGCCAGCAGCTTAATTGGGACAGGGAATCAGCCCCAGCATTTT. As protein: CASSLIGTGNQPQHF.

This clone appeared once. Other DNA sequences in the same sample also yield this CDR3. The chain recombines TRBV4-3 with TRBJ2-5; D is unclear. The V end lost 1 base, the J end lost 0 bases, and 12 bases lay between the germline ends. The CDR3 is 16 amino acids. Germline-derived CDR1 and CDR2 are LGHNA and YSLEER. CDR3 loop: CASSQGQGGYQETQYF. CDR3 in DNA: TGCGCCAGCAGCCAAGGACAAGGCGGCTACCAAGAGACCCAGTACTTC.

This clone appeared a single time. The rearrangement links TRBV27 to TRBJ2-7; TRBD2 matches at 10 bases. Germline CDR1 is MNHEY and CDR2 is SMNVEV (reference sequence). V dropped 2 bases and J dropped 3; count of bases not matched to a gene: 7. The CDR3 runs to 16 residues. Here the CDR3 reads CASSLESGRAFYEQYF. The CDR3 bases are TGTGCCAGCAGTTTAGAAAGCGGGAGGGCCTTCTACGAGCAGTACTTC.

V and J are TRBV29-1 and TRBJ2-5, with TRBD1 matching over 10 bases. V was pared by 4 bases and J by 4 bases, with 9 bases of the junction left unmatched. CDR3 size: 15 residues. Germline CDR1 SQVTM, CDR2 ANQGSEA. The CDR3 DNA reads as TGCAGCGTTGCGTTCGGACAGGGGGAGGGAGAGACCCAGTACTTC. Translating it yields CSVAFGQGEGETQYF. Variable domain in full (rest from reference TRBV29-1 and TRBJ2-5): SAVISQKPSRDICQRGTSLTIQCQVDSQVTMMFWYRQQPGQSLTLIATANQGSEATYESGFVIDKFPISRPNLTFSTLTVSNMSPEDSSIYLCSVAFGQGEGETQYFGPGTRLLVL.

The genes are TRBV7-1 and TRBJ1-2, with D uncertain. TRBV7-1 carries the ORF label, with uncertain function. The CDR3 is 12 amino acids. Deletions cut 4 bases from V and 8 bases from J, with 11 bases between. CDR3 amino acids: CASSFPGKGYTF. In DNA, the CDR3 is TGTGCCAGCAGCTTTCCGGGAAAAGGCTACACCTTC.

The J gene is TRBJ2-1, the V gene TRBV14, with 9 bases that match TRBD2. Per the germline V gene, CDR1 is SGHDN and CDR2 is FVKESK. The CDR3 extends over 18 amino acids. J lost 5 bases, V lost 1 base, and 12 bases had no gene match. The DNA for the CDR3 is TGTGCCAGCAGCCAAGCCATAAGAGCGGGAGGCTTACACAATGAGCAGTTCTTC. It is translated as CASSQAIRAGGLHNEQFF.

In its sample, this clone was seen once. This chain joins TRBV10-3 and TRBJ2-5; perhaps D is TRBD1 or TRBD2 (5 bases each). The germline CDR1 and CDR2 sequences are ENHRY and SYGVKD. This CDR3 comprises 14 residues. V lost 7 bases, J lost 5 bases, and 17 bases lay in between. The CDR3 reads CAIKDGGGPETQYF. In DNA form, the CDR3 reads TGTGCCATCAAAGATGGTGGGGGACCCGAGACCCAGTACTTC.

This clone was seen once. The chain employs TRBV5-4 and TRBJ1-2; 9 bases are a match to TRBD1. This CDR3 contains 14 residues. The germline V gene encodes CDR1 SGHNT and CDR2 YYREEE (reference sequence). The ends lost 3 bases at V and 8 bases at J; junction bases unmatched: 8. In nucleotides, the CDR3 is TGTGCCAGCAGCTCAGGACAGGGGTACGGGGGCTACACCTTC. Its translation is CASSSGQGYGGYTF.

The J gene is TRBJ2-3, the V gene TRBV9, with no clear D. CDR1 is SGDLS and CDR2 is YYNGEE in the germline V gene. V dropped 0 bases and J dropped 0 bases, with 5 bases sitting between them. The CDR3 sequence is 14 residues long. The CDR3 loop reads CASSVEASTDTQYF. CDR3 sequence (DNA): TGTGCCAGCAGCGTAGAGGCTAGCACAGATACGCAGTATTTT.

The V gene is TRBV18, the J gene TRBJ2-7; possibly TRBD1 or TRBD2 for D (5 bases each). Looked up from germline, CDR1 is KGHSH and CDR2 is LQKENI. The CDR3 sequence is 15 residues long. V lost 0 bases to trimming and J lost 6 bases, with 15 bases between them. The CDR3 bases are TGTGCCAGCTCACCACCGTCCGCACCGAGGGGCGAGCAGTACTTC. This translates into CASSPPSAPRGEQYF.

This clone has just one count. The J gene is TRBJ1-2, the V gene TRBV7-2; D gene unclear. The germline gives CDR1 SGHTA, CDR2 FQGNSA. V was cut by 6 bases and J by 3 bases, with 8 bases left in between. The CDR3 consists of 12 residues. The CDR3 sequence is CASRGSDYGYTF. CDR3 DNA sequence: TGTGCCAGCAGGGGATCTGACTATGGCTACACCTTC.

The chain employs TRBV5-6 and TRBJ2-5; D remains unclear. In germline, CDR1 is SGHDT, CDR2 YYEEEE. CDR3 length equals 13 residues. Between the trimmed V and J ends, which lost 2 bases and 6 bases, there was a span of 11 bases. CDR3 region: CASSFPGLQTQYF. CDR3 coding DNA: TGTGCCAGCAGCTTCCCCGGGCTGCAGACCCAGTACTTC. The variable domain in full, with the rest retrieved from reference TRBV5-6 and TRBJ2-5, is DAGVTQSPTHLIKTRGQQVTLRCSPKSGHDTVSWYQQALGQGPQFIFQYYEEEERQRGNFPDRFSGHQFPNYSSELNVNALLLGDSALYLCASSFPGLQTQYFGPGTRLLVL.

The chain has TRBV28 and TRBJ2-6, with D possibly called TRBD1 or TRBD2 (5 bases each). Germline assignment: CDR1 MDHEN and CDR2 SYDVKM. V was clipped by 5 bases and J by 11 bases, with 10 bases between them. The length of the CDR3 is 12 residues. CDR3 sequence reads: CASSLPGHVLTF. The CDR3 nucleotides read TGTGCCAGCAGTCTTCCGGGACACGTCCTGACTTTC.

As concerns this clone: In the same sample, other DNA sequences code for this CDR3. The V call is TRBV6-1, the J call TRBJ2-7; 11 positions agree with TRBD2. This CDR3 spans 15 amino acids. Per germline, CDR1 MNHNS and CDR2 SASEGT. J gave up 1 base and V 4 bases, and 3 bases lay outside the gene matches. In nucleotides, the CDR3 is TGTGCCAGCAGTGCTTTAGCGGGAGGGTCCTACGAGCAGTACTTC. This gives the protein CASSALAGGSYEQYF.

The chain has TRBV27 and TRBJ1-2, with D perhaps TRBD1 (5 bases). Germline V gene data show CDR1 as MNHEY and CDR2 as SMNVEV (reference sequence). V lost 5 bases, J lost 2 bases, and 15 bases lay in between. The CDR3 runs to 15 residues. DNA for the CDR3: TGTGCCAGCAGTCCCCGGGTGGGGCAAAACTATGGCTACACCTTC. It specifies CASSPRVGQNYGYTF.

V is TRBV5-1 and J is TRBJ1-1; 12 positions agree with TRBD1. Germline trimming cut 5 bases from V and 5 bases from J; bases unmatched to any gene: 4. Germline V gives CDR1 SGHRS, CDR2 YFSETQ. The CDR3 length is 14 residues. CDR3 region: CASSRDRGQTEAFF. The CDR3 coding sequence is TGCGCCAGCAGTAGGGACAGGGGGCAAACTGAAGCTTTCTTT.